Presented here are 3 T cell receptor beta chains from one specimen sequenced in a study of T cell repertoires in cytomegalovirus infection. TCRdb reanalysed the reads using MiXCR and keeps one entry per CDR3 protein. The sample lists around 230,000 distinct CDR3 sequences; under 8.5% were seen once. Sequencing used PBMCs. Receptors were obtained from a human donor in good health (CMV status not recorded). Some clones in this sample may be carry-over from other donors' samples.

This clonotype was detected many times. The V call is TRBV2, the J call TRBJ2-3; D not certain. Trimming shortened V by 8 bases and J by 2 bases, and 11 bases separated the two germline ends. This CDR3 contains 13 residues. CDR1 SNHLY and CDR2 FYNNEI come from the germline V gene. This CDR3 reads CASGVDHTDTQYF. The CDR3 DNA reads as TGTGCCAGCGGGGTGGACCACACAGATACGCAGTATTTT.

The chain links TRBV5-1 to TRBJ2-2; D is ambiguous. Germline V gene lookup returns CDR1 SGHRS and CDR2 YFSETQ. V lost 0 bases and J 4 bases, leaving 7 bases between the germline ends. CDR3 length: 14 residues. The CDR3 loop is CASSLGDRTGELFF. The CDR3 bases are TGCGCCAGCAGCTTGGGGGATCGCACCGGGGAGCTGTTTTTT.

This clonotype was picked up many times. This chain joins TRBV7-2 and TRBJ1-2; 7 nucleotides agree with TRBD1. This CDR3 is 17 amino acids long. V lost 5 bases to trimming and J lost 1 base; unmatched junction nucleotides: 13. The germline V gene has CDR1 SGHTA and CDR2 FQGNSA. As DNA, the CDR3 is TGTGCCAGCAGCCGGGGGACAGACATCTCTCTTAACTATGGCTACACCTTC. This translates into CASSRGTDISLNYGYTF.